These T cell receptor beta chains were read from a single sample in a study of blood T cell repertoires in COVID-19. Repertoires were generated with immunoSEQ multiplex PCR, while TCRdb's copy carries only in-frame clones and drops some. Of about 150,000 clones listed, around 82% are singletons. The sequenced sample was peripheral blood. The receptors here all came from an older man with active or convalescent COVID-19. The CDR3 runs from the conserved cysteine through the conserved F or W. Each record gives: V gene, J gene, clone size, CDR3 protein. Rows may omit the clone size; those that give it use once, few, many or a size class.

v_call: TRBV2
j_call: TRBJ2-3
clone_size: .
cdr3_aa: CASSTRLAGGADTQYF

v_call: TRBV2
j_call: TRBJ2-1
clone_size: once
cdr3_aa: CAMTGTGGDEQFF

v_call: TRBV18
j_call: TRBJ1-1
clone_size: .
cdr3_aa: CASSDRESGTEAFF

v_call: TRBV15
j_call: TRBJ2-5
clone_size: .
cdr3_aa: CATSARGAETQYF

v_call: TRBV10-2
j_call: TRBJ2-6
clone_size: .
cdr3_aa: CASSDPGSGANVLTF

v_call: TRBV18
j_call: TRBJ1-1
clone_size: once
cdr3_aa: CASSPTGWDTEAFF

v_call: TRBV19
j_call: TRBJ1-1
clone_size: .
cdr3_aa: CASRQGAQYTEAFF

v_call: TRBV6-5
j_call: TRBJ2-3
clone_size: .
cdr3_aa: CASTLGRGDADTQYF

v_call: TRBV12-5
j_call: TRBJ1-4
clone_size: few
cdr3_aa: CASGFTGGANEKLFF

v_call: TRBV19
j_call: TRBJ1-2
clone_size: .
cdr3_aa: CASSIYPDSSGYYGYTF

v_call: TRBV7-6
j_call: TRBJ2-7
clone_size: few
cdr3_aa: CASSLGLAGVGEQYF

v_call: TRBV24-1
j_call: TRBJ1-5
clone_size: .
cdr3_aa: CATSDSRDSANQPQHF

v_call: TRBV6-2/TRBV6-3
j_call: TRBJ2-7
clone_size: .
cdr3_aa: CASSWGLADTYEQYF

v_call: TRBV10-1
j_call: TRBJ2-7
clone_size: .
cdr3_aa: CASSESYTYEQYF

v_call: TRBV30
j_call: TRBJ1-4
clone_size: .
cdr3_aa: CAWSGAFNEKLFF

v_call: TRBV5-1
j_call: TRBJ2-7
clone_size: .
cdr3_aa: CASSLGQGNEQYF

v_call: TRBV18
j_call: TRBJ1-5
clone_size: .
cdr3_aa: CASSRSQGLSNQPQHF

v_call: TRBV14
j_call: TRBJ2-3
clone_size: .
cdr3_aa: CASSPIDRADTQYF

v_call: TRBV29-1
j_call: TRBJ1-4
clone_size: .
cdr3_aa: CSVEVHRGRGEKLFF

v_call: TRBV7-2
j_call: TRBJ1-5
clone_size: .
cdr3_aa: CASSVEAGWRQPQHF

v_call: TRBV19
j_call: TRBJ2-7
clone_size: few
cdr3_aa: CASSLTGDYEQYF

v_call: TRBV19
j_call: TRBJ1-2
clone_size: .
cdr3_aa: CASRGRVEGYTF